Below are 16 T cell receptor beta chains sequenced from a single sample in a study of brain T cells in children with intractable seizures. Time point defined: blood from clinic visit 5 months post-surgery; TSC patient then seizure free. Some clones are missing from TCRdb's copy, which holds only in-frame ones; the method was immunoSEQ multiplex PCR. This table holds a few hundred thousand clones, more than 85% found once. The source was peripheral blood, collected less than 6 months after surgery. Receptors were obtained from a boy in the first two years of life with tuberous sclerosis and intractable seizures.

The chain uses TRBV14 and TRBJ2-7; D perhaps matches TRBD2 (6 bases). The CDR3 length is 17 residues. CDR1 SGHDN and CDR2 FVKESK come from the germline V gene. Deletions cut 1 base from V and 3 bases from J, with 19 bases between. This chain's CDR3 is CASSQAPPGEWNYEQYF. The CDR3 nucleotides read TGTGCCAGCAGCCAAGCTCCCCCGGGAGAGTGGAACTACGAGCAGTACTTC.

The rearrangement uses TRBV30 and TRBJ1-2; D unclear. V was shortened by 8 bases and J by 4 bases, with 14 bases between the two germline ends. Germline lookup yields CDR1 GTSNPN and CDR2 SVGIG (reference sequence). The CDR3 sequence is 12 residues long. CDR3 amino acids: CAQEGHSYGYTF. The CDR3 DNA reads TGTGCCCAAGAAGGGCATAGCTATGGCTACACCTTC. The variable domain in full, completed from reference TRBV30 and TRBJ1-2, reads SQTIHQWPATLVQPVGSPLSLECTVEGTSNPNLYWYRQAAGRGLQLLFYSVGIGQISSEVPQNLSASRPQDRQFILSSKKLLLSDSGFYLCAQEGHSYGYTFGSGTRLTVV.

This chain joins TRBV14 and TRBJ2-5; 10 bases are shared with TRBD2. The CDR3 contains 17 residues. V dropped 0 bases and J dropped 1; count of bases not matched to a gene: 5. Per the germline V gene, CDR1 is SGHDN and CDR2 is FVKESK. In DNA form, the CDR3 reads TGTGCCAGCAGCCAAGAGTATCAGCGGGGGGGCCAAGAGACCCAGTACTTC. Translation: CASSQEYQRGGQETQYF.

The genes are TRBV19 and TRBJ2-7, with 7 bases lining up with TRBD2. The ends lost 3 bases at V and 3 bases at J; junction bases unmatched: 2. Germline V gene lookup returns CDR1 LNHDA and CDR2 SQIVND (reference sequence). This CDR3 is built from 13 residues. The CDR3 reads CASSIGEGYEQYF. As DNA, the CDR3 is TGTGCCAGTAGTATTGGGGAGGGCTACGAGCAGTACTTC.

In this sample, this clone turned up a few times. The chain is built from TRBV15 and TRBJ1-5; D gene unclear. CDR3 size: 14 residues. Trimming left V 7 bases short and J 0 bases short, with 10 bases between. Germline values: CDR1 LNHNV, CDR2 YYDKDF (reference sequence). The CDR3 nucleotides are TGTGCCACCAACACAGCATATAGCAATCAGCCCCAGCATTTT. It yields the protein CATNTAYSNQPQHF. Full variable domain (rest looked up from reference TRBV15 and TRBJ1-5): DAMVIQNPRYQVTQFGKPVTLSCSQTLNHNVMYWYQQKSSQAPKLLFHYYDKDFNNEADTPDNFQSRRPNTSFCFLDIRSPGLGDTAMYLCATNTAYSNQPQHFGDGTRLSIL.

V gene TRBV30 combines with J gene TRBJ2-7; 7 positions agree with TRBD1. Per the germline V gene, CDR1 is GTSNPN and CDR2 is SVGIG (reference sequence). The V gene end was trimmed by 2 bases and the J gene end by 5 bases; junction bases not matched to a gene: 6. This CDR3 contains 13 residues. The CDR3 here is CAWSSGGSHEQYF. As DNA, the CDR3 is TGTGCCTGGAGTTCAGGGGGATCCCACGAGCAGTACTTC.

The table lists this clone with a count of one. This chain connects TRBV5-8 to TRBJ2-4, with D hard to call. Trimming cost V 2 bases and J 1 base, with 10 bases left between them. Germline CDR1 SGHTS, CDR2 YDEGEE. CDR3 length: 15 amino acids. The CDR3 sequence: CASSFTFVAKNIQYF. The CDR3 coding sequence is TGTGCCAGCAGCTTTACGTTTGTTGCCAAAAACATTCAGTACTTC.

The chain employs TRBV5-4 and TRBJ2-5; tentative D call: TRBD2 (6 bases). V dropped 2 bases and J dropped 4 bases, with 9 bases sitting between them. From germline, CDR1 is SGHNT and CDR2 YYREEE (reference sequence). This CDR3 contains 13 residues. CDR3 protein: CASSLAGRETQYF. The DNA of the CDR3 is TGTGCCAGCAGCTTAGCCGGGAGAGAGACCCAGTACTTC.

J is TRBJ1-3 and V is TRBV7-6; TRBD1 might be the D (6 bases). The germline CDR1 and CDR2 sequences are SGHVS and FNYEAQ. V lost 5 bases to trimming and J lost 0 bases, with 14 bases between them. CDR3 length: 16 residues. The CDR3 here is CASSPKGGSSGNTIYF. The CDR3 DNA reads TGTGCCAGCAGCCCCAAGGGGGGAAGCTCTGGAAACACCATATATTTT.

This clone appeared once. The CDR3 bases are TGTGCCAGCAGTTACTCGCCAGGGGGTAATTCACCCCTCCACTTT. It specifies CASSYSPGGNSPLHF. The chain joins TRBV6-5 to TRBJ1-6; TRBD1 matches 7 bases. Germline assignment: CDR1 MNHEY and CDR2 SVGAGI. The CDR3 covers 15 residues. With 0 bases clipped from V and 6 bases from J, the junction kept 2 bases outside the gene matches.

About this clone itself: The same CDR3 can be traced to other DNA sequences in this sample. J is TRBJ1-2 and V is TRBV12-3 or TRBV12-4; TRBD1 aligns across 10 bases. With 5 bases clipped from V and 5 bases from J, the junction kept 2 bases outside the gene matches. The CDR3 consists of 13 residues. In nucleotides, the CDR3 is TGTGCCAGCAGTCCGGGACAGGGGTATGGCTACACCTTC. Translation gives CASSPGQGYGYTF.

The chain has TRBV4-1 and TRBJ1-2; a weak D match, TRBD1 (5 bases). The V and J ends lost 3 bases and 2 bases respectively, with 13 bases between them. This CDR3 is 15 amino acids long. Germline lookup yields CDR1 MGHRA and CDR2 YSYEKL. CDR3 sequence: CASSHGTVDNYGYTF. The CDR3 DNA is TGCGCCAGCAGCCATGGGACGGTGGACAACTATGGCTACACCTTC.

The CDR3 bases are TGTGCCAGCAGCCCCCCTGGTTACGAGCAGTACTTC. Its translation: CASSPPGYEQYF. The chain links TRBV7-2 to TRBJ2-7; D gene uncertain. V lost 5 bases to trimming and J lost 4 bases, with 9 bases between them. The germline V gene has CDR1 SGHTA and CDR2 FQGNSA. This CDR3 has 12 residues.

J is TRBJ2-1 and V is TRBV2; a weak D match, TRBD2 (5 bases). The CDR3 covers 14 residues. Trimming stripped 3 bases from V and 8 bases from J, with 14 bases between. Germline V gene data show CDR1 as SNHLY and CDR2 as FYNNEI. The DNA for the CDR3 is TGTGCCAGCAGTGAGGAAGTAGCGATAGATGAGCAGTTCTTC. This gives the protein CASSEEVAIDEQFF.

The chain recombines TRBV4-1 with TRBJ1-2; TRBD1 might be the D (5 bases). This CDR3 comprises 14 residues. The V gene's germline CDR1 is MGHRA and CDR2 YSYEKL. V was clipped by 1 base and J by 6 bases, with 12 bases between them. CDR3 coding DNA: TGCGCCAGCAGCCAAGGGCCCAGGGAGAATGGCTACACCTTC. Amino acids: CASSQGPRENGYTF.

The CDR3 here is CASLSSLATYEQYF. Written as DNA, the CDR3 is TGTGCCAGCCTATCAAGCCTAGCGACCTACGAGCAGTACTTC. The chain links TRBV7-9 to TRBJ2-7; tentative D call: TRBD2 (6 bases). Germline lookup yields CDR1 SEHNR and CDR2 FQNEAQ (reference sequence). This CDR3 contains 14 residues. Trimming took 8 bases from V and 2 from J, leaving 16 bases between them.